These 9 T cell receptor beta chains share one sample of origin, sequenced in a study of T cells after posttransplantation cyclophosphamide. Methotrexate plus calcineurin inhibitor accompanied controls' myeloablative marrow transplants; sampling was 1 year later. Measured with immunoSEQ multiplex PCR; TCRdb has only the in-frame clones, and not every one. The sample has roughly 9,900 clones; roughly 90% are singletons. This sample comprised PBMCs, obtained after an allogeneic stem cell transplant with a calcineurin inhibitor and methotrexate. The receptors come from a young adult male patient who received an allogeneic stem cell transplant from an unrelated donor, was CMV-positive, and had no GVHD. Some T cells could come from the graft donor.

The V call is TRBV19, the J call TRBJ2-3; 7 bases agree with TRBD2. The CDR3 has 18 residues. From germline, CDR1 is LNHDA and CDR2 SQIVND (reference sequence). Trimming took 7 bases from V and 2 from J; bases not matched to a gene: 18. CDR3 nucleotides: TGTGCCAGTAAGGGGATCGAGGGGAGGGCCGGTGACACAGATACGCAGTATTTT. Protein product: CASKGIEGRAGDTDTQYF.

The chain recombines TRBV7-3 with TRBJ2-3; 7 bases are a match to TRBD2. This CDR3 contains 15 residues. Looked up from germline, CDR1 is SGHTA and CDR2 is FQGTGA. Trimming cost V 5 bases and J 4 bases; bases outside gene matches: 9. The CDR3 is CASSPLAGVADTQYF. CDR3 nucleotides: TGTGCCAGCAGCCCCCTGGCGGGAGTGGCAGATACGCAGTATTTT.

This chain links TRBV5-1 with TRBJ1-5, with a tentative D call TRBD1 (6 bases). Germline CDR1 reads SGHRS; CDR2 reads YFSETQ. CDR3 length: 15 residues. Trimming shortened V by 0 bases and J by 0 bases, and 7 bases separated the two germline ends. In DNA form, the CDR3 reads TGCGCCAGCAGCTTGGGAGGGGGTAGCAATCAGCCCCAGCATTTT. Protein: CASSLGGGSNQPQHF.

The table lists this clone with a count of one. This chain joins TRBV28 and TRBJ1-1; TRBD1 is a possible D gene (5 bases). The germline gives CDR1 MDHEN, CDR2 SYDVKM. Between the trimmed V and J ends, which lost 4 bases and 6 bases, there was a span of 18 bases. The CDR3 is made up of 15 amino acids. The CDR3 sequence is CASSSPGGGWAEAFF. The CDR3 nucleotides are TGTGCCAGCAGTTCCCCGGGGGGTGGGTGGGCTGAAGCTTTCTTT.

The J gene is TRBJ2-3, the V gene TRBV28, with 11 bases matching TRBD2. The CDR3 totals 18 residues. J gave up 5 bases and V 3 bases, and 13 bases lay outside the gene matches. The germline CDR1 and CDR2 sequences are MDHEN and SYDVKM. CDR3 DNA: TGTGCCAGCAGTTTGGGGCTAGCGGGAGGCCTAGCGGGAGATACGCAGTATTTT. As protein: CASSLGLAGGLAGDTQYF.

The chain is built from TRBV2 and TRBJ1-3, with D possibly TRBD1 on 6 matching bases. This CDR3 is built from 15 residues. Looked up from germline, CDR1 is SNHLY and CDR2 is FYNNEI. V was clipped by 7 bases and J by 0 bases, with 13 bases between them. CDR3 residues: CASIVGTYSGNTIYF. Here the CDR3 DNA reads TGTGCCAGCATCGTCGGGACATACTCTGGAAACACCATATATTTT.

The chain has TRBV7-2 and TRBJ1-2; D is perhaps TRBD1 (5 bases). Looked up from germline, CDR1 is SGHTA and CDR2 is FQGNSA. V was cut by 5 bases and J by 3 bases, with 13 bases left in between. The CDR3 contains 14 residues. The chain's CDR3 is CASSPAGGDYGYTF. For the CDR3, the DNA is TGTGCCAGCAGCCCCGCAGGAGGGGACTATGGCTACACCTTC.

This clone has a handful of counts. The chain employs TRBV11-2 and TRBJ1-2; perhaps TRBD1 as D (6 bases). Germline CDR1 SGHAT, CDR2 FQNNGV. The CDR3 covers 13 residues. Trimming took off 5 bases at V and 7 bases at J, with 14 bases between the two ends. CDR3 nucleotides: TGTGCCAGCAGCGCCGCGGGGGGCTCTGGCTACACCTTC. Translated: CASSAAGGSGYTF.

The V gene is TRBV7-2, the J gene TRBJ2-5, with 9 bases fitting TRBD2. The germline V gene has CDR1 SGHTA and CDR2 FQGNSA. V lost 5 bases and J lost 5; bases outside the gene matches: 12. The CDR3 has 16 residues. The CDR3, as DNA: TGTGCCAGCAGCCAAAGGACCTTAGCGGGAGTCGAGACCCAGTACTTC. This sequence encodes CASSQRTLAGVETQYF.